These T cell receptor beta chains were read from a single sample in a study of a mutant IDH1 vaccine in newly diagnosed glioma. These receptors' antigens are unknown. The protocol was immunoSEQ multiplex PCR, while the TCRdb copy is restricted to in-frame clones and leaves out a portion. The sample lists 25,000 to 40,000 clones, around 90% occurring once. The sample was PBMCs, taken from a glioma patient whose treatment included an IDH1 peptide vaccine. These receptors were obtained from a man aged 40-55 years with glioma. Each CDR3 is given with its conserved first and last residue. A D gene is named only where the DNA matches it firmly. Only some rows state a clone size, as once, few, many or a class for expanded clones.

len: 15; d_gene: .; v_gene: TRBV11-3; abundance: .; j_gene: TRBJ2-1; CDR3aa: CASSLDAGNGNEQFF; CDR3nt: TGTGCCAGCAGCTTAGACGCAGGGAACGGCAATGAGCAGTTCTTC
len: 13; d_gene: .; v_gene: TRBV28; abundance: .; j_gene: TRBJ1-1; CDR3aa: CASSWGVGTEAFF; CDR3nt: TGTGCCAGCAGTTGGGGGGTCGGGACTGAAGCTTTCTTT
len: 15; d_gene: .; v_gene: TRBV28; abundance: .; j_gene: TRBJ1-2; CDR3aa: CASSLSLSGRYGYTF; CDR3nt: TGTGCCAGCAGTTTGTCGCTATCCGGGAGATATGGCTACACCTTC
len: 13; d_gene: .; v_gene: TRBV6-1; abundance: .; j_gene: TRBJ1-1; CDR3aa: CASSEGRITEAFF; CDR3nt: TGTGCCAGCAGTGAAGGGAGGATCACTGAAGCTTTCTTT
len: 14; d_gene: .; v_gene: TRBV6-5; abundance: .; j_gene: TRBJ1-1; CDR3aa: CASSPGPGRYEAFF; CDR3nt: TGTGCCAGCAGCCCCGGCCCGGGGAGATATGAAGCTTTCTTT
len: 18; d_gene: TRBD2; v_gene: TRBV4-2; abundance: once; j_gene: TRBJ2-1; CDR3aa: CASSQDSSGLAGGREQFF; CDR3nt: TGTGCCAGCAGCCAAGATTCCTCCGGTTTAGCGGGGGGACGCGAGCAGTTCTTC
len: 13; d_gene: .; v_gene: TRBV2; abundance: .; j_gene: TRBJ1-2; CDR3aa: CASSVAQVYGYTF; CDR3nt: TGTGCCAGCAGTGTTGCACAGGTCTATGGCTACACCTTC
len: 14; d_gene: .; v_gene: TRBV5-4; abundance: .; j_gene: TRBJ1-6; CDR3aa: CASGITSYNSPLHF; CDR3nt: TGTGCCAGTGGAATTACATCCTATAATTCACCCCTCCACTTT
len: 14; d_gene: .; v_gene: TRBV27; abundance: .; j_gene: TRBJ1-5; CDR3aa: CASWPGARNQPQHF; CDR3nt: TGTGCCAGTTGGCCGGGGGCCCGAAATCAGCCCCAGCATTTT
len: 12; d_gene: .; v_gene: TRBV7-2; abundance: .; j_gene: TRBJ2-1; CDR3aa: CASSFEGFEQFF; CDR3nt: TGTGCCAGCAGCTTTGAAGGGTTTGAGCAGTTCTTC
len: 12; d_gene: .; v_gene: TRBV12-2; abundance: .; j_gene: TRBJ1-1; CDR3aa: CASRPSRTEAFF; CDR3nt: TGTGCAAGTCGCCCAAGTAGGACCGAAGCTTTCTTT
len: 18; d_gene: .; v_gene: TRBV7-2; abundance: .; j_gene: TRBJ2-1; CDR3aa: CASSRGGLRAGSYNEQFF; CDR3nt: TGTGCCAGCAGCCGTGGGGGTCTACGAGCGGGCTCCTACAATGAGCAGTTCTTC
len: 19; d_gene: .; v_gene: TRBV4-2; abundance: .; j_gene: TRBJ2-6; CDR3aa: CASSQVLGRLDYGANVLTF; CDR3nt: TGTGCCAGCAGCCAAGTTCTAGGGAGGCTGGACTACGGGGCCAACGTCCTGACTTTC
len: 14; d_gene: .; v_gene: TRBV21-1; abundance: .; j_gene: TRBJ1-5; CDR3aa: CASSETGRNQPQHF; CDR3nt: TGTGCCAGCAGCGAGACAGGGCGCAATCAGCCCCAGCATTTT
len: 14; d_gene: .; v_gene: TRBV7-8; abundance: .; j_gene: TRBJ1-6; CDR3aa: CASSLAGTNSPLHF; CDR3nt: TGTGCCAGCAGCTTAGCCGGGACTAATTCACCCCTCCACTTT
len: 15; d_gene: TRBD1; v_gene: TRBV7-6; abundance: .; j_gene: TRBJ1-6; CDR3aa: CASSSGQGIVSPLHF; CDR3nt: TGTGCCAGCAGCTCCGGACAGGGAATTGTTTCACCCCTCCACTTT
len: 16; d_gene: TRBD2; v_gene: TRBV6-5; abundance: .; j_gene: TRBJ2-3; CDR3aa: CASSYGLAVSTDTQYF; CDR3nt: TGTGCCAGCAGTTACGGGCTAGCGGTGAGCACAGATACGCAGTATTTT
len: 17; d_gene: .; v_gene: TRBV30; abundance: .; j_gene: TRBJ1-1; CDR3aa: CAWSVQEGWRLNTEAFF; CDR3nt: TGTGCCTGGAGTGTACAAGAGGGGTGGAGACTTAACACTGAAGCTTTCTTT
len: 15; d_gene: TRBD1; v_gene: TRBV18; abundance: .; j_gene: TRBJ1-2; CDR3aa: CASSPYPGQGNGYTF; CDR3nt: TGTGCCAGCTCACCATACCCGGGACAGGGTAACGGCTACACCTTC
len: 16; d_gene: TRBD2; v_gene: TRBV11-2; abundance: .; j_gene: TRBJ2-1; CDR3aa: CASSSPSGSSYNEQFF; CDR3nt: TGTGCCAGCAGCTCCCCTAGCGGAAGCTCCTACAATGAGCAGTTCTTC
len: 15; d_gene: .; v_gene: TRBV6-5; abundance: .; j_gene: TRBJ1-6; CDR3aa: CASSYGGASDSPLHF; CDR3nt: TGTGCCAGCAGTTACGGGGGGGCCTCGGATTCACCCCTCCACTTT
len: 15; d_gene: .; v_gene: TRBV28; abundance: once; j_gene: TRBJ1-3; CDR3aa: CASSSSASSGNTIYF; CDR3nt: TGTGCCAGCAGTTCCTCGGCAAGCTCTGGAAACACCATATATTTT
len: 14; d_gene: .; v_gene: TRBV6-4; abundance: .; j_gene: TRBJ2-2; CDR3aa: CASSERLNTGELFF; CDR3nt: TGTGCCAGCAGTGAAAGACTAAACACCGGGGAGCTGTTTTTT
len: 14; d_gene: .; v_gene: TRBV7-2; abundance: .; j_gene: TRBJ1-2; CDR3aa: CASSLTGTRRGYTF; CDR3nt: TGTGCCAGCAGCTTAACAGGGACCCGTAGGGGCTACACCTTC
len: 15; d_gene: .; v_gene: TRBV15; abundance: .; j_gene: TRBJ2-2; CDR3aa: CATSTGQGSSGELFF; CDR3nt: TGTGCCACCAGCACGGGGCAGGGTTCCTCCGGGGAGCTGTTTTTT
len: 15; d_gene: TRBD2; v_gene: TRBV11-3; abundance: .; j_gene: TRBJ2-1; CDR3aa: CASSLASGSYNEQFF; CDR3nt: TGTGCCAGCAGCTTAGCTAGCGGGAGTTACAATGAGCAGTTCTTC
len: 12; d_gene: .; v_gene: TRBV9; abundance: .; j_gene: TRBJ2-3; CDR3aa: CASSGGTDTQYF; CDR3nt: TGTGCCAGCAGCGGGGGAACAGATACGCAGTATTTT
len: 18; d_gene: TRBD1; v_gene: TRBV19; abundance: .; j_gene: TRBJ1-5; CDR3aa: CASSMGPGQVRGNQPQHF; CDR3nt: TGTGCCAGTAGTATGGGGCCGGGACAGGTTCGAGGCAATCAGCCCCAGCATTTT
len: 14; d_gene: .; v_gene: TRBV19; abundance: .; j_gene: TRBJ1-4; CDR3aa: CASSIAPWGEKLFF; CDR3nt: TGTGCCAGTAGTATAGCCCCCTGGGGTGAAAAACTGTTTTTT
len: 14; d_gene: .; v_gene: TRBV19; abundance: .; j_gene: TRBJ1-6; CDR3aa: CASSSGQGHSPLHF; CDR3nt: TGTGCCAGTAGTTCCGGACAAGGGCATTCACCCCTCCACTTT
len: 17; d_gene: .; v_gene: TRBV5-4; abundance: .; j_gene: TRBJ2-5; CDR3aa: CASSSLRKGVRLETQYF; CDR3nt: TGTGCCAGCAGCTCCCTGCGCAAAGGTGTGCGGTTGGAGACCCAGTACTTC
len: 17; d_gene: .; v_gene: TRBV27; abundance: .; j_gene: TRBJ2-6; CDR3aa: CASSPIPTGSGANVLTF; CDR3nt: TGTGCCAGCAGTCCGATACCGACAGGCTCTGGGGCCAACGTCCTGACTTTC
len: 14; d_gene: .; v_gene: TRBV7-2; abundance: .; j_gene: TRBJ1-2; CDR3aa: CASSPQGGDYGYTF; CDR3nt: TGTGCCAGCAGCCCCCAAGGGGGGGACTATGGCTACACCTTC
len: 22; d_gene: .; v_gene: TRBV12-2; abundance: .; j_gene: TRBJ1-1; CDR3aa: CASRSPTGDRGLGSGRGTEAFF; CDR3nt: TGTGCAAGTCGCTCGCCCACAGGGGACAGGGGATTAGGTAGTGGTCGTGGCACTGAAGCTTTCTTT
len: 15; d_gene: .; v_gene: TRBV11-2; abundance: few; j_gene: TRBJ2-3; CDR3aa: CASSWIWGSTDTQYF; CDR3nt: TGTGCCAGCAGTTGGATTTGGGGCAGCACAGATACGCAGTATTTT
len: 14; d_gene: TRBD2; v_gene: TRBV15; abundance: .; j_gene: TRBJ2-3; CDR3aa: CATRGGVFTDTQYF; CDR3nt: TGTGCCACCAGGGGGGGGGTCTTCACAGATACGCAGTATTTT
len: 14; d_gene: TRBD1; v_gene: TRBV18; abundance: .; j_gene: TRBJ2-1; CDR3aa: CASSGQGGRYEQFF; CDR3nt: TGTGCCAGCTCGGGACAGGGGGGCAGGTATGAGCAGTTCTTC
len: 12; d_gene: .; v_gene: TRBV28; abundance: .; j_gene: TRBJ1-5; CDR3aa: CASRINNQPQHF; CDR3nt: TGTGCCAGCAGAATTAACAATCAGCCCCAGCATTTT
len: 16; d_gene: .; v_gene: TRBV7-2; abundance: .; j_gene: TRBJ1-3; CDR3aa: CASSLIPGSTGNTIYF; CDR3nt: TGTGCCAGCAGCTTAATTCCGGGGTCGACAGGAAACACCATATATTTT
len: 16; d_gene: TRBD2; v_gene: TRBV15; abundance: .; j_gene: TRBJ2-1; CDR3aa: CATSRGTSGRAREQFF; CDR3nt: TGTGCCACCAGCAGAGGGACTAGCGGGAGGGCACGAGAGCAGTTCTTC
len: 16; d_gene: TRBD2; v_gene: TRBV10-3; abundance: .; j_gene: TRBJ2-5; CDR3aa: CAISGQPAGEQETQYF; CDR3nt: TGTGCCATCAGTGGTCAGCCAGCGGGGGAGCAAGAGACCCAGTACTTC
len: 14; d_gene: TRBD2; v_gene: TRBV7-8; abundance: .; j_gene: TRBJ2-1; CDR3aa: CASSLGTSGGEQFF; CDR3nt: TGTGCCAGCAGCTTAGGGACTAGCGGGGGTGAGCAGTTCTTC
len: 14; d_gene: TRBD1; v_gene: TRBV25-1; abundance: .; j_gene: TRBJ1-2; CDR3aa: CASNPQGANYGYTF; CDR3nt: TGTGCCAGCAACCCACAGGGGGCGAACTATGGCTACACCTTC